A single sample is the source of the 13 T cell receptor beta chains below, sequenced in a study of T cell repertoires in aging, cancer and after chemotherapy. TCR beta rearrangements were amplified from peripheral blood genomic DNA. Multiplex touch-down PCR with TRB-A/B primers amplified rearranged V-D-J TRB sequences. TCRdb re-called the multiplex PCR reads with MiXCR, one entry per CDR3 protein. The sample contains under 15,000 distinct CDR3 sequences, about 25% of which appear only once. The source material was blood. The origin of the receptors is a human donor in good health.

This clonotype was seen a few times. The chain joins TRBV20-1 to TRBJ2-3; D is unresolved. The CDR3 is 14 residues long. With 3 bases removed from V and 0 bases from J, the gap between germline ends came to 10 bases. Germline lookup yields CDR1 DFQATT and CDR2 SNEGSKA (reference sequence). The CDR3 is CSASRQISTDTQYF. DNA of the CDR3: TGCAGTGCTAGTCGGCAGATTAGCACAGATACGCAGTATTTT.

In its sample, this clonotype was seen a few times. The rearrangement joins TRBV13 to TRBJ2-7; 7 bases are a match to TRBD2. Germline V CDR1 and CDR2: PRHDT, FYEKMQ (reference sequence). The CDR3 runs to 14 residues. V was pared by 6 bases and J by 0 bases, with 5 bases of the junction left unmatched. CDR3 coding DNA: TGTGCCAGCAGTACCGGGACTACCTCCTACGAGCAGTACTTC. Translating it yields CASSTGTTSYEQYF.

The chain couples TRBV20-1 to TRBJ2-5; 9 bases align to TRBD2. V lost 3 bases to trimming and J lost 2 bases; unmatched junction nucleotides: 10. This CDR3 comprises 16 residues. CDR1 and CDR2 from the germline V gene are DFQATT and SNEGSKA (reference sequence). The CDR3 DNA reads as TGCAGTGCTAGGGGGGTAGCGGGGGAGAAGCAAGAGACCCAGTACTTC. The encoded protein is CSARGVAGEKQETQYF.

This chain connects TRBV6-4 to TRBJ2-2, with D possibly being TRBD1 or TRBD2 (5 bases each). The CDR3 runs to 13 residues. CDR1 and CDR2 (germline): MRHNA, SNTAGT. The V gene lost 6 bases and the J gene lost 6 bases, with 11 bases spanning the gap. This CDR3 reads CASRAQGPGELFF. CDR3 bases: TGTGCCAGCAGAGCTCAGGGACCCGGGGAGCTGTTTTTT.

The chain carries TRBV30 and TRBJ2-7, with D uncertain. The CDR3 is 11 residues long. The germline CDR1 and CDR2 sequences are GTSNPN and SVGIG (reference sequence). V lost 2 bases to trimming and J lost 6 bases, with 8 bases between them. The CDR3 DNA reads TGTGCCTGGAGTAGGAAGGGCGAGCAGTACTTC. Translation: CAWSRKGEQYF.

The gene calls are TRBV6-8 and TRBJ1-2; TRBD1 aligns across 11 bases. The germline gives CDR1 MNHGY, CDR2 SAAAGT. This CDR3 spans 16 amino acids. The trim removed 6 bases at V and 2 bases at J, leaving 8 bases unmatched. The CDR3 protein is CASRRTGGAENYGYTF. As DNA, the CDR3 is TGTGCCAGCAGACGGACAGGGGGCGCAGAAAACTATGGCTACACCTTC.

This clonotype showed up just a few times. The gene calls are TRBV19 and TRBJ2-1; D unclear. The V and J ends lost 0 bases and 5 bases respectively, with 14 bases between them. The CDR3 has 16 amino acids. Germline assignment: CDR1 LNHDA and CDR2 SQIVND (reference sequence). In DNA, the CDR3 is TGTGCCAGTAGTATAGATCGGTGGCAACAGAACAATGAGCAGTTCTTC. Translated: CASSIDRWQQNNEQFF.

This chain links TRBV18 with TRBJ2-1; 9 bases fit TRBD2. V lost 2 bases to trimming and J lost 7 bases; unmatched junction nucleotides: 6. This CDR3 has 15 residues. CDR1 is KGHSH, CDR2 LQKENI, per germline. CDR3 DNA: TGTGCCAGCTCACCAATGTCTAGCGGGGATAATGAGCAGTTCTTC. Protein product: CASSPMSSGDNEQFF.

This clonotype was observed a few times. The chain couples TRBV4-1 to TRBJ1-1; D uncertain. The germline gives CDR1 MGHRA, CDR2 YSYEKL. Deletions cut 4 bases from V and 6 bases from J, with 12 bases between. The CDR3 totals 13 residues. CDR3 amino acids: CASSPTGIAEAFF. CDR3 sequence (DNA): TGCGCCAGCAGCCCGACGGGGATTGCTGAAGCTTTCTTT.

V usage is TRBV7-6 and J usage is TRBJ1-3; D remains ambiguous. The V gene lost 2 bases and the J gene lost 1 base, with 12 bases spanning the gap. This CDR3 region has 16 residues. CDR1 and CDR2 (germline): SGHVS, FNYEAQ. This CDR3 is CASSLSQSRSGNTIYF. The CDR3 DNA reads TGTGCCAGCAGCTTAAGCCAGTCACGATCTGGAAACACCATATATTTT.

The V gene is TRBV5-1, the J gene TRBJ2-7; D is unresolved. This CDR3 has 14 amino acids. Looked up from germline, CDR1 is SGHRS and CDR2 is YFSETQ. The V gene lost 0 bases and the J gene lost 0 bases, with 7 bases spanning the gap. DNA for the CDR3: TGCGCCAGCAGCTTGGGGCCATCCTCCTACGAGCAGTACTTC. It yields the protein CASSLGPSSYEQYF.

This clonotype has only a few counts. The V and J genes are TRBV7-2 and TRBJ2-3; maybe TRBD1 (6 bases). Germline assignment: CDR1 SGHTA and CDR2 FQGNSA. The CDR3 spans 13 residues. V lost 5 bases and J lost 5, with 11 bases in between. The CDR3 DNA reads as TGTGCCAGCAGCCCGTACAGGGAAGATACGCAGTATTTT. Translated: CASSPYREDTQYF.

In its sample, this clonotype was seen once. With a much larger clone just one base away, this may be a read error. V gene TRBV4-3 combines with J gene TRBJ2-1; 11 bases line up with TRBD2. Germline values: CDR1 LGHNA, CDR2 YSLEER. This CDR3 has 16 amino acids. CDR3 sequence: CASSQVTSGDYNEQFF. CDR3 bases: TGTGCCAGCAGCCAAGTGACTAGCGGGGACTACAATGAGCAGTTCTTC.